A selection of T cell receptor beta chains follows, all from one sample in a study of regulatory T cells in long-lasting Graves disease. TCRdb reanalysed the multiplex PCR reads using MiXCR and keeps one entry per CDR3 protein. The data show fewer than 550,000 distinct CDR3 sequences, about 17% seen once. These same data were also listed under a study on T cells in Graves' hyperthyroidism and ophthalmopathy.

The specimen comprised peripheral blood mononuclear cells (PBMCs), sampled at new diagnosis, from a patient treated with antithyroid drugs. These receptors all come from a woman younger than 30 with Graves disease. Both conserved end residues are part of each CDR3. A D gene is named only where the DNA matches it firmly. Some rows mark clone size as missing; the rest say once, few, many or name a class of expanded clone.

clone size: many; V gene: TRBV20-1; D gene: TRBD2; J gene: TRBJ2-1; CDR3 DNA: TGCAGTGCTAGTTTGCGCGGGAGCCGAAGCAATGAGCAGTTCTTC; CDR3 protein: CSASLRGSRSNEQFF
clone size: many; V gene: TRBV7-9; D gene: TRBD2; J gene: TRBJ2-1; CDR3 DNA: TGTGCCAGCAGCTTAGTACTAGCGGGAGGAGGCGATGAGCAGTTCTTC; CDR3 protein: CASSLVLAGGGDEQFF
clone size: NA; V gene: TRBV11-1; D gene: NA; J gene: TRBJ2-5; CDR3 DNA: TGTGCCAGCAGCCGAGGGGGGGCTCAAGAGACCCAGTACTTC; CDR3 protein: CASSRGGAQETQYF
clone size: NA; V gene: TRBV2; D gene: NA; J gene: TRBJ1-3; CDR3 DNA: TGTGCCAGCAGTGGAGACCCAAATTCTGGAAACACCATATATTTT; CDR3 protein: CASSGDPNSGNTIYF
clone size: many; V gene: TRBV20-1; D gene: TRBD2; J gene: TRBJ2-7; CDR3 DNA: TGCAGTGCTATAATTAGCGGGAGAAGGGCCTACGAGCAGTACTTC; CDR3 protein: CSAIISGRRAYEQYF
clone size: many; V gene: TRBV10-3; D gene: NA; J gene: TRBJ1-1; CDR3 DNA: TGTGCCATCAGGCCACGGGGGGACACTGAAGCTTTCTTT; CDR3 protein: CAIRPRGDTEAFF
clone size: NA; V gene: TRBV20-1; D gene: NA; J gene: TRBJ2-3; CDR3 DNA: TGCAGTGCTACCCCAAGACTCCACACAGATACGCAGTATTTT; CDR3 protein: CSATPRLHTDTQYF
clone size: NA; V gene: TRBV10-3; D gene: TRBD2; J gene: TRBJ2-7; CDR3 DNA: TGTGCCACGAGGACTAGCGGAATCATTTACGAGCAGTACTTC; CDR3 protein: CATRTSGIIYEQYF
clone size: many; V gene: TRBV20-1; D gene: NA; J gene: TRBJ2-5; CDR3 DNA: TGCAGTGCTAAGAGGGGGGACCTACTCGGGGAGACCCAGTACTTC; CDR3 protein: CSAKRGDLLGETQYF
clone size: many; V gene: TRBV27; D gene: NA; J gene: TRBJ2-3; CDR3 DNA: TGTGCCAGCAGACCCCTCCCTAGCGTCACAGATACGCAGTATTTT; CDR3 protein: CASRPLPSVTDTQYF
clone size: many; V gene: TRBV3-1; D gene: NA; J gene: TRBJ2-5; CDR3 DNA: TGTGCCAGCAGCCAGATCGGGACCCGCCTGAAAGAGACCCAGTACTTC; CDR3 protein: CASSQIGTRLKETQYF
clone size: NA; V gene: TRBV11-2; D gene: TRBD2; J gene: TRBJ2-5; CDR3 DNA: TGTGCCAGCAGCTTCCACCGGAGCGGGAGGAGTGTTGGAGAGACCCAGTACTTC; CDR3 protein: CASSFHRSGRSVGETQYF
clone size: few; V gene: TRBV7-7; D gene: TRBD1; J gene: TRBJ2-7; CDR3 DNA: TGTGCTAGCAGCAAGGGACAGGGCTACGAGCAGTACTTC; CDR3 protein: CASSKGQGYEQYF
clone size: NA; V gene: TRBV5-1; D gene: TRBD2; J gene: TRBJ2-3; CDR3 DNA: TGCGCCAGCAGCTTGGGGAGACTAGCGCAATCAGATACGCAGTATTTT; CDR3 protein: CASSLGRLAQSDTQYF
clone size: few; V gene: TRBV6-2/TRBV6-3; D gene: NA; J gene: TRBJ1-1; CDR3 DNA: TGTGCCAGCAGTGAGGGGGTTTCTAGGAACACTGAAGCTTTCTTT; CDR3 protein: CASSEGVSRNTEAFF
clone size: NA; V gene: TRBV28; D gene: NA; J gene: TRBJ2-1; CDR3 DNA: TGTGCCAGCAGTTTATACAGTGAGCAGTTCTTC; CDR3 protein: CASSLYSEQFF
clone size: many; V gene: TRBV6-1; D gene: TRBD2; J gene: TRBJ2-7; CDR3 DNA: TGTGCCAGCAGTGAGGGGGGGGGACTAGCGGGAGCGGAAACCTACGAGCAGTACTTC; CDR3 protein: CASSEGGGLAGAETYEQYF
clone size: few; V gene: TRBV6-5; D gene: NA; J gene: TRBJ1-4; CDR3 DNA: TGTGCCAGCAGTTTAGGACTTTCGGTTAATGAAAAACTGTTTTTT; CDR3 protein: CASSLGLSVNEKLFF
clone size: few; V gene: TRBV5-1; D gene: TRBD1; J gene: TRBJ1-6; CDR3 DNA: TGCGCCAGCAGCTTGGAGACAGGGTCTTCACCCCTCCACTTT; CDR3 protein: CASSLETGSSPLHF
clone size: few; V gene: TRBV7-2; D gene: NA; J gene: TRBJ1-3; CDR3 DNA: TGTGCCAGCAGCTTAGCGTTTACGGAGTCCAGAAACACCATATATTTT; CDR3 protein: CASSLAFTESRNTIYF
clone size: NA; V gene: TRBV9; D gene: TRBD2; J gene: TRBJ2-3; CDR3 DNA: TGTGCCAGCAGCGTAAAAAGCGGGAGTAGCACAGATACGCAGTATTTT; CDR3 protein: CASSVKSGSSTDTQYF
clone size: NA; V gene: TRBV7-9; D gene: NA; J gene: TRBJ2-5; CDR3 DNA: TGTGCCAGCAGCTTAGACCCAGTAGAGACCCAGTACTTC; CDR3 protein: CASSLDPVETQYF
clone size: NA; V gene: TRBV6-5; D gene: TRBD2; J gene: TRBJ2-1; CDR3 DNA: TGTGCCAGCAGTTACTCCGCTAGCGGGGCATACAATGAGCAGTTCTTC; CDR3 protein: CASSYSASGAYNEQFF
clone size: many; V gene: TRBV29-1; D gene: NA; J gene: TRBJ2-1; CDR3 DNA: TGCAGCGTTGAACGTATGGTCTACAATGAGCAGTTCTTC; CDR3 protein: CSVERMVYNEQFF
clone size: many; V gene: TRBV11-2; D gene: NA; J gene: TRBJ2-5; CDR3 DNA: TGTGCCAGCAGCTTACGCCGCGGGTACCCAGAGACCCAGTACTTC; CDR3 protein: CASSLRRGYPETQYF
clone size: NA; V gene: TRBV27; D gene: TRBD2; J gene: TRBJ2-6; CDR3 DNA: TGTGCCACCGCCGGGACTAGCGTGTCTGGGGCCAACGTCCTGACTTTC; CDR3 protein: CATAGTSVSGANVLTF
clone size: NA; V gene: TRBV20-1; D gene: TRBD1; J gene: TRBJ1-5; CDR3 DNA: TGCAGTGCGGAACAGGGGCGTGATCAGCCCCAGCATTTT; CDR3 protein: CSAEQGRDQPQHF
clone size: NA; V gene: TRBV5-1; D gene: TRBD1; J gene: TRBJ1-6; CDR3 DNA: TGCGCCAGCAGCCGGACAGGGCGGGATTCACCCCTCCACTTT; CDR3 protein: CASSRTGRDSPLHF
clone size: few; V gene: TRBV24-1; D gene: NA; J gene: TRBJ2-3; CDR3 DNA: TGTGCCACCAGTGACCTCCGGGGCCCGGAAGATGCGCAGTATTTT; CDR3 protein: CATSDLRGPEDAQYF
clone size: NA; V gene: TRBV6-5; D gene: TRBD2; J gene: TRBJ2-1; CDR3 DNA: TGTGCCAGCAGTTACTCAGGGGCTAGCGGGATATCCTACAATGAGCAGTTCTTC; CDR3 protein: CASSYSGASGISYNEQFF
clone size: few; V gene: TRBV28; D gene: TRBD1; J gene: TRBJ2-6; CDR3 DNA: TGTGCCGTGGGACAGGGCCACACTGGGGCCAACGTCCTGACTTTC; CDR3 protein: CAVGQGHTGANVLTF
clone size: many; V gene: TRBV27; D gene: NA; J gene: TRBJ1-4; CDR3 DNA: TGTGCCAGCAGTTCAATTTCCGTGGGGAGTGGTAATGAAAAACTGTTTTTT; CDR3 protein: CASSSISVGSGNEKLFF
clone size: many; V gene: TRBV7-9; D gene: NA; J gene: TRBJ2-1; CDR3 DNA: TGTGCCAGCAGCTTAGTCACTAGGGGGGTCAATGAGCAGTTCTTC; CDR3 protein: CASSLVTRGVNEQFF
clone size: many; V gene: TRBV27; D gene: NA; J gene: TRBJ1-1; CDR3 DNA: TGTGCCACTAGGGACTACACGGCCACTGAAGCTTTCTTT; CDR3 protein: CATRDYTATEAFF
clone size: many; V gene: TRBV3-1; D gene: NA; J gene: TRBJ2-1; CDR3 DNA: TGTGCCAGCAGCCAAGATGGGGGATACAATGAGCAGTTCTTC; CDR3 protein: CASSQDGGYNEQFF
clone size: NA; V gene: TRBV6-1; D gene: NA; J gene: TRBJ2-5; CDR3 DNA: TGTGCCAGCAAAGGTTACCAAGAGACCCAGTACTTC; CDR3 protein: CASKGYQETQYF
clone size: many; V gene: TRBV2; D gene: TRBD2; J gene: TRBJ2-1; CDR3 DNA: TGTGCCAGCAGAGGAGATCTAGCGGCCCACAATGAGCAGTTCTTC; CDR3 protein: CASRGDLAAHNEQFF
clone size: NA; V gene: TRBV12-3/TRBV12-4; D gene: NA; J gene: TRBJ2-2; CDR3 DNA: TGTGCCAGCAGTCTAAGGGGGGACACCACCGGGGAGCTGTTTTTT; CDR3 protein: CASSLRGDTTGELFF
clone size: few; V gene: TRBV20-1; D gene: TRBD2; J gene: TRBJ2-1; CDR3 DNA: TGCAGTGCTAGAAGCCTAGCGGCTACCGACAATGAGCAGTTCTTC; CDR3 protein: CSARSLAATDNEQFF
clone size: many; V gene: TRBV7-8; D gene: NA; J gene: TRBJ2-1; CDR3 DNA: TGTGCCAGCAGCTTCACCGGGACTTCAGAGTTCTTC; CDR3 protein: CASSFTGTSEFF
clone size: many; V gene: TRBV3-1; D gene: NA; J gene: TRBJ1-1; CDR3 DNA: TGTGCCAGCAGCCAGGCCCGCGGGGGCACTGAAGCTTTCTTT; CDR3 protein: CASSQARGGTEAFF
clone size: many; V gene: TRBV12-3/TRBV12-4; D gene: NA; J gene: TRBJ1-3; CDR3 DNA: TGTGCCAGCAGTGAGGGGGGAAACACCATATATTTT; CDR3 protein: CASSEGGNTIYF
clone size: NA; V gene: TRBV20-1; D gene: NA; J gene: TRBJ1-2; CDR3 DNA: TGCAGTGCTAGCCGGGATTGGAACTATGGCTACACCTTC; CDR3 protein: CSASRDWNYGYTF
clone size: NA; V gene: TRBV6-9; D gene: NA; J gene: TRBJ1-5; CDR3 DNA: TGTGCCAGCAGTTTCCCAGGGGCAGGGCAGCCCCAGCATTTT; CDR3 protein: CASSFPGAGQPQHF
clone size: NA; V gene: TRBV6-1; D gene: TRBD1; J gene: TRBJ1-1; CDR3 DNA: TGTGCCAGCAGCCCGGGACAGGGGCTTAAGGGGACTGAAGCTTTCTTT; CDR3 protein: CASSPGQGLKGTEAFF
clone size: NA; V gene: TRBV19; D gene: NA; J gene: TRBJ2-1; CDR3 DNA: TGTGCCAGTAGTATAGGGTCAGGAAAGGCAGGGGAGCAGTTCTTC; CDR3 protein: CASSIGSGKAGEQFF
clone size: NA; V gene: TRBV14; D gene: NA; J gene: TRBJ1-2; CDR3 DNA: TGTGCCAGCAGCCAAGTCGGGTCCTCTGGCTACACCTTC; CDR3 protein: CASSQVGSSGYTF
clone size: few; V gene: TRBV6-5; D gene: TRBD1; J gene: TRBJ1-5; CDR3 DNA: TGTGCCAGCAGTTACGGGACAGGGGGGAATCAGCCCCAGCATTTT; CDR3 protein: CASSYGTGGNQPQHF
clone size: many; V gene: TRBV27; D gene: NA; J gene: TRBJ2-7; CDR3 DNA: TGTGCCAGCAGGGCCCCTATACTTTACGAGCAGTACTTC; CDR3 protein: CASRAPILYEQYF
clone size: many; V gene: TRBV30; D gene: TRBD2; J gene: TRBJ2-1; CDR3 DNA: TGTGCCACAACTAGCGGGCTTTACAATGAGCAGTTCTTC; CDR3 protein: CATTSGLYNEQFF
clone size: few; V gene: TRBV6-5; D gene: NA; J gene: TRBJ1-2; CDR3 DNA: TGTGCCAGCAGTTACCTGTCGGGGTTTCACTATGGCTACACCTTC; CDR3 protein: CASSYLSGFHYGYTF
clone size: few; V gene: TRBV9; D gene: NA; J gene: TRBJ2-2; CDR3 DNA: TGTGCCAGCAGCGTAGAGGATGGGGGGGAGCTGTTTTTT; CDR3 protein: CASSVEDGGELFF
clone size: NA; V gene: TRBV4-1; D gene: NA; J gene: TRBJ2-5; CDR3 DNA: TGCGCCAGCAGCCAATCGGGTGAAGAGACCCAGTACTTC; CDR3 protein: CASSQSGEETQYF
clone size: few; V gene: TRBV2; D gene: TRBD1; J gene: TRBJ1-6; CDR3 DNA: TGTGCCAGCAGACCGGGACAGGGAAATTCACCCCTCCACTTT; CDR3 protein: CASRPGQGNSPLHF
clone size: many; V gene: TRBV3-1; D gene: NA; J gene: TRBJ1-2; CDR3 DNA: TGTGCCAGCAGCCAATTTAAGGAGAGCTATGGCTACACCTTC; CDR3 protein: CASSQFKESYGYTF
clone size: few; V gene: TRBV20-1; D gene: NA; J gene: TRBJ1-5; CDR3 DNA: TGCAGTGCTAGGGCCCCACTTGGGAGCAATCAGCCCCAGCATTTT; CDR3 protein: CSARAPLGSNQPQHF
clone size: many; V gene: TRBV12-3/TRBV12-4; D gene: TRBD2; J gene: TRBJ2-5; CDR3 DNA: TGTGCCAGCAGTTCGAGACTAGCGGGAGGGGTAGAGACCCAGTACTTC; CDR3 protein: CASSSRLAGGVETQYF
clone size: NA; V gene: TRBV6-9; D gene: NA; J gene: TRBJ2-3; CDR3 DNA: TGTGCCAGCAGTTACTCACCGGGAGATGTAGATACGCAGTATTTT; CDR3 protein: CASSYSPGDVDTQYF
clone size: many; V gene: TRBV28; D gene: TRBD1; J gene: TRBJ1-1; CDR3 DNA: TGTGCCAGCAGGACAGGGGGCGCGGGGGGGGTGTCTGAAGCTTTCTTT; CDR3 protein: CASRTGGAGGVSEAFF